These 17 T cell receptor beta chains came from one sample sequenced in a study of T cell changes during pregnancy in multiple sclerosis. Produced via immunoSEQ multiplex PCR; TCRdb's table is partial and in-frame only. Among approximately 100,000 clones listed, roughly 92% were seen once. The sequences come from peripheral blood, collected after pregnancy. Source of these receptors: a female donor with multiple sclerosis, enrolled in a pregnancy study.

The chain employs TRBV5-4 and TRBJ2-7, with TRBD1 matching 8 bases. This CDR3 region has 15 residues. CDR1 is SGHNT and CDR2 is YYREEE in the germline V gene (reference sequence). V shed 4 bases, J shed 5 bases, and the junction held 11 bases outside the gene matches. The CDR3 is CASSLTQGATHEQYF. The CDR3 DNA reads TGTGCCAGCAGCCTAACCCAGGGGGCCACCCACGAGCAGTACTTC.

The V and J genes are TRBV25-1 and TRBJ2-7; a possible D gene is TRBD1 (5 bases). The CDR3 sequence is 14 residues long. The V and J ends lost 5 bases and 4 bases respectively, with 15 bases between them. Per germline, CDR1 MGHDK and CDR2 SYGVNS. The CDR3 region has the DNA TGTGCCAGCAGTAAGGTAGGGGTAGTTTACGAGCAGTACTTC. Amino acids: CASSKVGVVYEQYF.

The chain recombines TRBV5-4 with TRBJ2-2; 8 nucleotides match TRBD2. Looked up from germline, CDR1 is SGHNT and CDR2 is YYREEE (reference sequence). Trimming cost V 4 bases and J 4 bases; bases outside gene matches: 6. The CDR3 length is 15 residues. Here the CDR3 DNA reads TGTGCCAGCAGCCTGGGACTAGTATCCACCGGGGAGCTGTTTTTT. The encoded protein is CASSLGLVSTGELFF.

This clone was recorded once. The chain is built from TRBV14 and TRBJ2-7, with a tentative D call TRBD1 (6 bases). V lost 4 bases and J lost 6, with 13 bases in between. Looked up from germline, CDR1 is SGHDN and CDR2 is FVKESK. There are 13 residues in the CDR3. This CDR3 reads CASSLGHLPEQYF. The CDR3 DNA reads as TGTGCCAGCAGCCTGGGACATCTTCCCGAGCAGTACTTC.

This chain links TRBV19 with TRBJ1-1, with unresolved D. The CDR3 contains 12 residues. V lost 6 bases and J lost 3, with 8 bases in between. Germline V gene lookup returns CDR1 LNHDA and CDR2 SQIVND (reference sequence). The chain's CDR3 is CASSAGYTEAFF. The CDR3 DNA is TGTGCCAGTAGCGCAGGTTACACTGAAGCTTTCTTT.

V and J are TRBV9 and TRBJ1-1; 8 bases agree with TRBD1. J gave up 5 bases and V 4 bases, and 4 bases lay outside the gene matches. Germline CDR1 reads SGDLS; CDR2 reads YYNGEE. The CDR3 runs 13 residues. CDR3 in amino acids: CASSTRTGTEAFF. The DNA of the CDR3 is TGTGCCAGCAGCACCCGGACAGGGACTGAAGCTTTCTTT. Variable domain in full (rest from reference TRBV9 and TRBJ1-1): DSGVTQTPKHLITATGQRVTLRCSPRSGDLSVYWYQQSLDQGLQFLIQYYNGEERAKGNILERFSAQQFPDLHSELNLSSLELGDSALYFCASSTRTGTEAFFGQGTRLTVV.

The chain combines TRBV2 with TRBJ1-1, with D uncertain. Germline V lookup: CDR1 SNHLY, CDR2 FYNNEI. The CDR3 runs to 13 residues. V was cut by 8 bases and J by 3 bases, with 13 bases left in between. The CDR3 region is CASPFLRDTEAFF. In DNA, the CDR3 is TGTGCCAGCCCCTTTCTTCGGGACACTGAAGCTTTCTTT.

This clone appeared a single time. This chain joins TRBV15 and TRBJ1-5; D is uncertain. Germline CDR1 and CDR2: LNHNV and YYDKDF (reference sequence). This CDR3 contains 13 residues. The V end was cut by 0 bases, the J end by 6 bases, with 6 bases between. The CDR3 spells CATSRDPSQPQHF. In DNA form, the CDR3 reads TGTGCCACCAGCAGAGATCCGAGTCAGCCCCAGCATTTT.

The V call is TRBV7-3, the J call TRBJ1-1; 11 bases line up with TRBD1. The J segment lost 5 bases and the V segment lost 2 bases, leaving 4 bases of the junction unmatched. The CDR3 has 15 amino acids. The V gene's germline CDR1 is SGHTA and CDR2 FQGTGA. For the CDR3, the DNA is TGTGCCAGCAGCTTAGGGACAGGGGGTCAGACTGAAGCTTTCTTT. This gives the protein CASSLGTGGQTEAFF.

As regards this clone: At one end, the junction sequence differs from germline, possibly due to a read error. The V gene is TRBV25-1, the J gene TRBJ1-6; no clear D. This CDR3 has 12 amino acids. The germline V gene encodes CDR1 MGHDK and CDR2 SYGVNS. Here the CDR3 reads CASREWSSPLHF. The CDR3 nucleotides read TGTGCCAGCAGGGAATGGAGCTCACCCCTCCACTTT.

V and J are TRBV4-1 and TRBJ2-2, with D possibly TRBD2 on 6 matching bases. The V end was cut by 0 bases, the J end by 3 bases, with 8 bases between. CDR1 is MGHRA, CDR2 YSYEKL, per germline. The CDR3 sequence is 15 residues long. In DNA form, the CDR3 reads TGCGCCAGCAGCCAAGATGGGGGGTACACCGGGGAGCTGTTTTTT. It is translated as CASSQDGGYTGELFF.

The chain carries TRBV12-5 and TRBJ1-5; TRBD1 is a possible D gene (5 bases). Trimming shortened V by 6 bases and J by 2 bases, and 14 bases separated the two germline ends. The CDR3 runs 15 residues. Per the germline V gene, CDR1 is LGHNT and CDR2 is FRNRAP. CDR3 region: CASGGGRQGNQPQHF. Here the CDR3 DNA reads TGTGCTAGTGGGGGGGGGAGACAAGGCAATCAGCCCCAGCATTTT.

The CDR3 DNA reads TGTGCCAGTAGTATAGGGGCTGGTAATGAGCAGTTCTTC. Its translation is CASSIGAGNEQFF. V is TRBV19 and J is TRBJ2-1; D not certain. Trimming left V 1 base short and J 7 bases short, with 8 bases between. The CDR3 runs to 13 residues. Germline-derived CDR1 and CDR2 are LNHDA and SQIVND (reference sequence).

This chain uses TRBV6-1 with TRBJ2-7; weak D call: TRBD1 (5 bases). The CDR3 length is 15 residues. V lost 0 bases and J lost 4, with 13 bases in between. CDR1 and CDR2 from the germline V gene are MNHNS and SASEGT. The CDR3 nucleotides read TGTGCCAGCAGTGAAGCGCAGGGCGTACGGTACGAGCAGTACTTC. Translated, it gives CASSEAQGVRYEQYF.

CDR3: CASSLRDRGIVYGYTF. The DNA of the CDR3 is TGTGCCAGCAGCCTACGGGACAGGGGCATAGTTTATGGCTACACCTTC. V usage is TRBV9 and J usage is TRBJ1-2; 10 positions match TRBD1. Germline CDR1 SGDLS, CDR2 YYNGEE. The CDR3 is 16 residues long. The junction had 11 bases not matched to a gene; V was cut back by 4 bases and J by 5 bases.

The chain has TRBV6-1 and TRBJ1-6; D might be TRBD1 (5 bases). The germline V and J ends were trimmed by 1 base and 7 bases, with 11 bases remaining between them. The germline V gene encodes CDR1 MNHNS and CDR2 SASEGT. The CDR3 is 15 amino acids. CDR3 residues: CASSEGTGDNSPLHF. Written as DNA, the CDR3 is TGTGCCAGCAGTGAAGGAACAGGAGACAATTCACCCCTCCACTTT.

The chain links TRBV27 to TRBJ2-2; TRBD1 agrees at 9 bases. Germline lookup yields CDR1 MNHEY and CDR2 SMNVEV (reference sequence). V gave up 3 bases and J gave up 3 bases; unmatched junction bases: 5. This CDR3 comprises 16 residues. This chain's CDR3 is CASSLAGTGHTGELFF. In nucleotides, the CDR3 is TGTGCCAGCAGTTTGGCAGGGACAGGGCACACCGGGGAGCTGTTTTTT.